This T cell receptor (beta chain) appears in the sequencing data of a study of control samples from healthy donors and cancer patients. The V end was cut by 5 bases, the J end by 1 base, with 8 bases between. The CDR3 contains 13 residues. Germline V lookup: CDR1 LNHNV, CDR2 YYDKDF (reference sequence). The protocol was immunoSEQ multiplex PCR, while the TCRdb copy is restricted to in-frame clones and leaves out a portion. Altogether about 180,000 clones are present, 85% to 90% being singletons, with the ten largest covering around 1.5%. The specimen was blood. This TCR came from a woman aged 45-65 years in good health. The chain employs TRBV15 and TRBJ1-1; D unclear. The CDR3 spells CATSGSRNTEAFF. CDR3 DNA sequence: TGTGCCACCAGCGGGAGTAGGAACACTGAAGCTTTCTTT. Using reference TRBV15 and TRBJ1-1 for the parts outside the CDR3, the full variable domain is DAMVIQNPRYQVTQFGKPVTLSCSQTLNHNVMYWYQQKSSQAPKLLFHYYDKDFNNEADTPDNFQSRRPNTSFCFLDIRSPGLGDTAMYLCATSGSRNTEAFFGQGTRLTVV.